The entry below gives a single TCR beta chain sequence along with its context. Individuals aged about 18 to 100 years were recruited from 24 US areas. The data originate from a study of blood T cell repertoires in COVID-19. CDR1 and CDR2 (germline): SNHLY, FYNNEI. With 4 bases removed from V and 0 bases from J, the gap between germline ends came to 10 bases. The CDR3 extends over 15 amino acids. Assay used: immunoSEQ multiplex PCR; TCRdb lists only in-frame clones, some missing. The sample gives 350,000 to 450,000 clones, 85% to 90% of which show up once; 1.1% is in the top ten. The chain links TRBV2 to TRBJ2-4; a weak D match, TRBD2 (5 bases). The receptor was isolated from a young man who had recovered from COVID-19. Material: PBMCs or T cells enriched from blood (not recorded which). The CDR3 loop is CASSASGLAKNIQYF. In DNA, the CDR3 is TGTGCCAGCAGTGCGAGCGGATTAGCCAAAAACATTCAGTACTTC.